This T cell receptor beta chain was documented in a study of OX40 agonist ivuxolimab in advanced cancers. Turning to the study itself: Three patients, one with hepatocellular carcinoma and two with cutaneous melanoma, responded partially.

A note on this clone: The antigen remains undetermined.

Germline V lookup: CDR1 ENHRY, CDR2 SYGVKD. Trimming cost V 5 bases and J 1 base; bases outside gene matches: 5. The CDR3 contains 15 residues. Clones were sequenced by immunoSEQ multiplex PCR, and TCRdb holds only the in-frame ones, with some missing. The top ten clones hold about 2% of a sample with around 60,000 clones, approximately 80% of them seen once. Study-wide results and caveats: Those patients achieving a partial response at 0.1-3.0 mg/kg showed among the lowest clonal expansion. The study found that CD8+ T cells averaged more expanded clones than CD4+.

V gene TRBV10-3 combines with J gene TRBJ2-5, with 9 bases fitting TRBD1. Material: CD4+ or CD8+ T cells sorted from blood, obtained in a trial of the OX40 agonist ivuxolimab. The clonotype comes from an adult with an advanced solid tumor such as melanoma, head and neck, liver or kidney cancer. The CDR3 region is CAISTGTGFQETQYF. In DNA form, the CDR3 reads TGTGCCATCAGTACCGGGACAGGGTTCCAAGAGACCCAGTACTTC.